This TCR beta chain was captured by sequencing in a study of response to subunit inactivated influenza vaccine. This clonotype was seen a few times. No antigen is known for it. The study, taken as a whole, reports: Authors suggested seasonal influenza vaccinations each recruit few new T cells.

TCRdb reprocessed the RT-PCR reads via MiXCR and lists one record per CDR3 protein. The data show 400,000 to 650,000 distinct CDR3 sequences, with approximately 7.3% seen just once and less than 15% held by the top ten. The sequence derives from a man between 45 and 75 years old who received an inactivated influenza vaccine. Material: PBMCs from blood, obtained around 25 months after vaccination.

CDR3 residues: CASSVVGLGATDTQYF. The CDR3, as DNA: TGTGCCAGCAGCGTAGTAGGACTAGGGGCCACAGATACGCAGTATTTT. V and J are TRBV9 and TRBJ2-3, with 7 bases lining up with TRBD2. The trim removed 0 bases at V and 2 bases at J, leaving 6 bases unmatched. Germline V gives CDR1 SGDLS, CDR2 YYNGEE. The CDR3 covers 16 residues. The full variable domain, its missing parts supplied by reference TRBV9 and TRBJ2-3, is DSGVTQTPKHLITATGQRVTLRCSPRSGDLSVYWYQQSLDQGLQFLIQYYNGEERAKGNILERFSAQQFPDLHSELNLSSLELGDSALYFCASSVVGLGATDTQYFGPGTRLTVL.